This TCR beta chain was captured in a study of immune cell composition in non-small cell lung cancer (dated by TCRdb to about 2017). Regarding the study in general: Histologic subtype, mainly lung adenocarcinoma or squamous cell carcinoma, was assigned on the basis of H&E together with p63, CK5, Napsin A and TTF-1 immunohistochemistry. Adaptive Biotechnologies TCR-beta sequencing was carried out on 34 to 35 paired NSCLC tumour and non-adjacent lung specimens, as well as on 25 to 30 tumour-only specimens. For supplementary cohort #1, made up of nine to ten lung adenocarcinoma cases, paired tumour/lung TCR-beta sequencing was done and TIL populations were generated so that tumour reactivity could be assessed. The subtype comparisons left out several tumour specimens with TCR-beta data because those specimens were rare histological subtypes. General findings and caveats noted by the study authors: Compared with lung adenocarcinoma tumours, lung squamous cell carcinoma showed significantly higher Top 10 clone scores and productive clonality. Across 10 or so adenocarcinoma cases, the maximal tumour-associated clone frequency showed a strong correlation with TIL tumour reactivity, but overall clonality showed no such correlation. Smoking pack-years did not significantly correlate with tumour TCR-beta clonality. The reactivity cohort included only approximately 11 cases, and whether tumour-reactive clones share sequences with the dominant in vivo tumour-associated clones was not shown. Nearly half of NSCLC cases had tumour-associated clones >0.5%, found in about 36% of adenocarcinomas compared with about 82% of squamous carcinomas.

A two-step multiplex PCR was used to amplify TCR-beta CDR3 regions from genomic DNA, and Illumina-compatible adaptors were added in the second step. TCR-beta immunosequencing was performed on an Illumina platform as a commercial immunoSEQ service. The original pipeline was this. Repertoires were described by productive clonality and by Top 10 Clones, which is the percentage of T-cell templates coming from the ten most frequent sequences. Productive clonality had a range of 0 to 1, where 1 means a monoclonal population. Using log10 scatter plots, tumour-associated clones were identified as sequences that made up at least 0.1% of tumour T-cell templates yet were absent from the matched non-adjacent lung. Analyses were done in GraphPad Prism7 and R, with Student's t-tests for two-group comparisons, ANOVA for stages, and linear regression for relationships. TCRdb retrieved this table from immuneACCESS and kept in-frame rearrangements only. Not all clones are present; in checked studies, unresolved V genes account for under half, and no reason is known for the remainder. Clone size and V and J calls were adopted from that table, with D and trimming inferred from the DNA. Recorded for this sample are about 10,000 clones; over 55% of them occurred a single time. Of the sample, over 15% falls within the top ten clones.

The CDR3 covers 19 residues, taking in both the cysteine and the phenylalanine. Just the 57-base CDR3 DNA is kept, in frame starting at base 1. CDR1 and CDR2 are read off the germline V gene as SGHTA and FQGNSA. V ends up 1 base short and J 3 bases short, with an unmatched junction base count of 11. From frozen aliquots of unsorted single-cell suspensions, genomic DNA was isolated using the QIAamp DNA kit. The tumour samples consisted of surgically resected non-small cell lung cancer tissue. Tissues were received within 2 hours of resection and processed immediately into single-cell suspensions. Tissue was broken up mechanically, digested enzymatically with DNase I, collagenase I and hyaluronidase for roughly 28 minutes at 37 degrees C, and then filtered and RBC-lysed. Details on this clone: Its cognate antigen has yet to be identified. Per-base qualities were not stored, and no clone one base away is much larger.

The source material was lung tumor tissue. The receptor's source is a human donor with non-small cell lung cancer. The sequence is built from TRBV7-2 and TRBJ2-7; 14 nucleotides in the junction match TRBD2. The sequence in DNA is TGTGCCAGCAGCTTAGGACTAGCGGGAGGGCCCCTCCACTTCTACGAGCAGTACTTC. This is translated as CASSLGLAGGPLHFYEQYF.